The 12 T cell receptor beta chains given below trace back to one sample, sequenced in a study of blood T cell repertoires in COVID-19. Method: immunoSEQ multiplex PCR; TCRdb's copy keeps in-frame clones and lacks some. The sample gives under 550,000 clones, roughly 90% of which show up once; approximately 0.92% is in the top ten. The source material was peripheral blood. These receptors came from a man between 18 and 35 years old with COVID-19, enrolled during active disease.

CDR3 sequence reads: CASSRGLTGADTQYF. The CDR3 DNA reads TGCGCCAGCAGCCGGGGGCTCACAGGAGCAGATACGCAGTATTTT. This rearrangement joins TRBV4-1 to TRBJ2-3; weak D call: TRBD1 (6 bases). This CDR3 region has 15 residues. V dropped 4 bases and J dropped 4 bases, with 15 bases sitting between them. Germline V gene data show CDR1 as MGHRA and CDR2 as YSYEKL.

V and J are TRBV7-6 and TRBJ2-5; unclear D gene. Germline CDR1 reads SGHVS; CDR2 reads FNYEAQ. Trimming took off 3 bases at V and 3 bases at J, with 5 bases between the two ends. The CDR3 loop spans 12 amino acids. DNA for the CDR3: TGTGCCAGCAGCTTGGCAGAAGAGACCCAGTACTTC. Translation gives CASSLAEETQYF.

The V and J genes are TRBV11-3 and TRBJ2-5, with 7 bases that match TRBD1. The CDR3 contains 14 residues. CDR1 SGHNT and CDR2 YENEEA come from the germline V gene. J gave up 5 bases and V 0 bases, and 3 bases lay outside the gene matches. CDR3 in amino acids: CASSLERGLETQYF. CDR3 in DNA: TGTGCCAGCAGCTTAGAAAGGGGGCTGGAGACCCAGTACTTC.

The rearrangement uses TRBV6-5 and TRBJ2-7, with TRBD1 identical over 7 bases. The germline V gene has CDR1 MNHEY and CDR2 SVGAGI. The CDR3 runs to 15 residues. V gave up 6 bases and J gave up 0 bases; unmatched junction bases: 8. The CDR3 here is CASRSTGQSSYEQYF. CDR3 bases: TGTGCCAGCAGGAGTACGGGACAGAGCTCCTACGAGCAGTACTTC.

This clone has a handful of counts. The chain links TRBV21-1 to TRBJ1-2. TRBV21-1 represents a pseudogene. CDR3 size: 13 residues. CDR3 sequence (DNA): TGTGCCAGCAGCAAACCGGGGAACTATGGCTACACCTTC. Protein product: CASSKPGNYGYTF.

This clone appeared a single time. The chain combines TRBV5-4 with TRBJ1-5, with 8 bases that match TRBD1. The ends lost 4 bases at V and 3 bases at J; junction bases unmatched: 3. The germline CDR1 and CDR2 sequences are SGHNT and YYREEE (reference sequence). The CDR3 contains 14 residues. CDR3 in DNA: TGTGCCAGCAGCACAGGGGGGGACAATCAGCCCCAGCATTTT. It is translated as CASSTGGDNQPQHF.

The chain joins TRBV29-1 to TRBJ2-3; D may be TRBD2 (6 bases). The CDR3 contains 13 residues. Germline lookup yields CDR1 SQVTM and CDR2 ANQGSEA. V was clipped by 3 bases and J by 3 bases, with 10 bases between them. CDR3 in DNA: TGCAGCGTTGATGGCGGGGCTACAGATACGCAGTATTTT. This translates into CSVDGGATDTQYF.

This chain uses TRBV30 with TRBJ2-5; no clear D gene. The CDR3 totals 13 residues. Germline V CDR1 and CDR2: GTSNPN, SVGIG (reference sequence). Between the trimmed V and J ends, which lost 2 bases and 5 bases, there was a span of 12 bases. CDR3 sequence reads: CAWSKPAVETQYF. In DNA, the CDR3 is TGTGCCTGGAGTAAACCGGCGGTGGAGACCCAGTACTTC.

The chain employs TRBV3-1 (or the pseudogene TRBV3-2) and TRBJ2-2, with TRBD2 matching over 11 bases. Germline V gene sequence: CDR1 LGHDT, CDR2 YNNKEL (reference sequence). The CDR3 totals 18 residues. V trimming: 6 bases; J trimming: 0 bases; junction bases outside the gene matches: 9. This chain's CDR3 is CASRDDRTSGPNTGELFF. CDR3 nucleotide sequence: TGTGCCAGCAGGGACGATCGGACTAGCGGGCCGAACACCGGGGAGCTGTTTTTT.

J is TRBJ2-7 and V is TRBV27; weak D call: TRBD2 (5 bases). The germline V gene encodes CDR1 MNHEY and CDR2 SMNVEV (reference sequence). Between the trimmed V and J ends, which lost 5 bases and 3 bases, there was a span of 14 bases. This CDR3 is 14 amino acids long. The CDR3 region has the DNA TGTGCCAGCAGTCCGCAAAACGGGGTCTACGAGCAGTACTTC. Amino acids: CASSPQNGVYEQYF.

In regard to this clone: Other DNA sequences in this specimen translate into the identical CDR3. J is TRBJ1-2 and V is TRBV29-1; 7 bases match TRBD1. J lost 3 bases, V lost 0 bases, and 1 base had no gene match. The CDR3 sequence is 13 residues long. The V gene's germline CDR1 is SQVTM and CDR2 ANQGSEA. The CDR3 region has the DNA TGCAGCGTTGAAGAAGGGGGCTACTATGGCTACACCTTC. This translates into CSVEEGGYYGYTF.

The sample holds one count of this clone. The chain recombines TRBV5-4 with TRBJ1-5; D not resolved. Trimming left V 4 bases short and J 2 bases short, with 10 bases between. Per the germline V gene, CDR1 is SGHNT and CDR2 is YYREEE (reference sequence). This CDR3 has 14 amino acids. The CDR3 region has the DNA TGTGCCAGCAGCCCGGGTGGAGGCAATCAGCCCCAGCATTTT. The encoded protein is CASSPGGGNQPQHF.